This entry describes one T cell receptor (beta chain). Its antigen is as yet unknown. The study ran its PCR with 60 Vbeta and 13 Jbeta primers. Generated by immunoSEQ multiplex PCR, the TCRdb table keeps only in-frame clones and is missing some. The sample lists roughly 140,000 clones, roughly 75% occurring once. These data are taken from a study of cytomegalovirus exposure and HLA in healthy donors. Findings of the study overall: Most TCR beta V segments were productive about 90% or about 30% of the time in an earlier analysis. It was reportedly the case that the classifier diagnosed cytomegalovirus status with high specificity and sensitivity.

The germline gives CDR1 MGHDK, CDR2 SYGVNS. The V end was cut by 6 bases, the J end by 0 bases, with 15 bases between. CDR3 length equals 16 residues. The receptor was isolated from a man aged 25-40 years in good health and CMV-seronegative. Sequenced input: PBMCs. This sequence joins TRBV25-1 and TRBJ1-5; D might be TRBD1 (6 bases). The CDR3, as DNA: TGTGCCAGCAGCCCCCACCAGGGGACTAGCAATCAGCCCCAGCATTTT. Amino acid sequence: CASSPHQGTSNQPQHF.